These 22 T cell receptor beta chains were all obtained from the same sample, sequenced in a study of T-cell memory formation after mild COVID-19. One entry per CDR3 protein results from TCRdb running MiXCR on the 5' RACE reads. The sample has roughly 120,000 distinct CDR3 sequences, approximately 15% seen once. Sequenced input: PBMCs or a T cell subset sorted from them (not recorded which). Source of these receptors: an adult woman who had mild COVID-19 (a few samples of this study predate the infection). Cell type and time point are not known.

This clonotype has only a few counts. The V call is TRBV5-4, the J call TRBJ2-7; tentative D call: TRBD2 (7 bases). The CDR3 totals 15 residues. V lost 3 bases to trimming and J lost 12 bases, with 25 bases between them. The germline CDR1 and CDR2 sequences are SGHNT and YYREEE (reference sequence). As DNA, the CDR3 is TGTGCCAGCAGCTGGGGAGGGCCAGGGGAAGACCACCGGTACTTC. Its protein is CASSWGGPGEDHRYF.

This clonotype was seen a handful of times. This rearrangement joins TRBV4-1 to TRBJ2-1; D gene ambiguous. Trimming removed 1 base from V and 10 bases from J, with 14 bases in between. The CDR3 is 14 residues long. From germline, CDR1 is MGHRA and CDR2 YSYEKL. CDR3 amino acids: CASSQGPASREQFF. The CDR3 DNA is TGCGCCAGCAGCCAAGGACCAGCCTCGAGGGAGCAGTTCTTC.

The CDR3 here is CASRKKGQGINEQYF. The CDR3 DNA follows: TGTGCCAGCCGCAAAAAGGGACAGGGGATCAACGAGCAGTACTTC. This rearrangement joins TRBV6-5 to TRBJ2-7; 10 bases align to TRBD1. J lost 5 bases, V lost 8 bases, and 12 bases had no gene match. The germline V gene encodes CDR1 MNHEY and CDR2 SVGAGI. The CDR3 is made up of 15 amino acids.

The table lists this clonotype with many counts. The CDR3 DNA sequence: TGCAGCGTTGAGAGAATGCCTAGCGGGCCCTACAATGAGCAGTTCTTC. It yields the protein CSVERMPSGPYNEQFF. The chain carries TRBV29-1 and TRBJ2-1; TRBD2 aligns across 8 bases. J was trimmed by 2 bases and V by 3 bases; bases with no gene match: 9. The CDR3 has 16 residues. Germline assignment: CDR1 SQVTM and CDR2 ANQGSEA.

The chain links TRBV3-1 to TRBJ2-2; D gene uncertain. The V end was cut by 1 base, the J end by 6 bases, with 6 bases between. The CDR3 loop spans 13 amino acids. Per the germline V gene, CDR1 is LGHDT and CDR2 is YNNKEL (reference sequence). CDR3 sequence (DNA): TGTGCCAGCAGCCAAGTCACCGCCGGGGAGCTGTTTTTT. This codes for CASSQVTAGELFF.

This chain uses TRBV29-1 with TRBJ2-7; D possibly uses TRBD1 or TRBD2 (6 bases each). The CDR3 spans 13 residues. Between the trimmed V and J ends, which lost 4 bases and 4 bases, there was a span of 14 bases. CDR1 and CDR2 from the germline V gene are SQVTM and ANQGSEA. CDR3 protein: CSVARGPPYEQYF. The CDR3 region has the DNA TGCAGCGTTGCACGGGGGCCGCCGTACGAGCAGTACTTC.

V is TRBV25-1 and J is TRBJ2-7; 14 nucleotides match TRBD2. J lost 3 bases, V lost 2 bases, and 15 bases had no gene match. Germline CDR1 MGHDK, CDR2 SYGVNS. This CDR3 is built from 20 residues. The CDR3 is CASSETPDGTSGRLDYEQYF. DNA for the CDR3: TGTGCCAGCAGTGAAACCCCTGATGGGACTAGCGGGAGACTCGACTACGAGCAGTACTTC.

This clonotype turned up a few times. CDR3 residues: CAWSVQLGTEAFF. The CDR3 bases are TGTGCCTGGAGTGTACAACTAGGGACTGAAGCTTTCTTT. This chain connects TRBV30 to TRBJ1-1, with D unresolved. Germline V CDR1 and CDR2: GTSNPN, SVGIG (reference sequence). Trimming cost V 0 bases and J 5 bases, with 10 bases left between them. This CDR3 comprises 13 residues.

The chain uses TRBV20-1 and TRBJ2-3; TRBD2 matches 8 bases. This CDR3 contains 13 residues. CDR1 is DFQATT and CDR2 is SNEGSKA in the germline V gene (reference sequence). V lost 3 bases and J lost 4; bases outside the gene matches: 3. DNA of the CDR3: TGCAGTGCTAGCGGGGGGGCCCCAGATACGCAGTATTTT. Residues: CSASGGAPDTQYF.

This clonotype was counted a few times. The chain combines TRBV12-3 or TRBV12-4 with TRBJ1-2, with TRBD1 identical over 9 bases. This CDR3 contains 17 residues. The V and J ends lost 2 bases and 4 bases, in that order; junction bases with no gene match: 11. CDR3 DNA: TGTGCCAGCAGTTTATATCCCTCGGGACAGGGAGTCTATGGCTACACCTTC. Translated, it gives CASSLYPSGQGVYGYTF.

In its sample, this clonotype was seen a few times. This chain connects TRBV4-1 to TRBJ2-1, with TRBD2 matching over 12 bases. CDR1 is MGHRA and CDR2 is YSYEKL in the germline V gene. This CDR3 is 16 amino acids long. V trimming: 4 bases; J trimming: 6 bases; junction bases outside the gene matches: 7. The CDR3 here is CASSPLAGGPSNEQFF. CDR3 in DNA: TGCGCCAGCAGCCCGCTAGCGGGGGGGCCCAGCAATGAGCAGTTCTTC.

This rearrangement joins TRBV2 to TRBJ2-5; D is possibly TRBD2 (6 bases). CDR1 and CDR2 (germline): SNHLY, FYNNEI. The V end was cut by 3 bases, the J end by 1 base, with 9 bases between. This CDR3 has 14 residues. CDR3 region: CASSDWRVQETQYF. CDR3 nucleotides: TGTGCCAGCAGTGATTGGAGGGTCCAAGAGACCCAGTACTTC.

The gene calls are TRBV7-9 and TRBJ2-1; tentatively, D is TRBD2 (5 bases). V was pared by 6 bases and J by 6 bases, with 27 bases between. CDR1 and CDR2 (germline): SEHNR, FQNEAQ (reference sequence). This CDR3 is 18 amino acids long. For the CDR3, the DNA is TGTGCCAGCAGTCCGCCTACTCACCCCCTTGGCCGGGGCAATGAGCAGTTCTTC. Encoded protein: CASSPPTHPLGRGNEQFF.

J is TRBJ2-1 and V is TRBV7-6; 11 bases match TRBD2. Looked up from germline, CDR1 is SGHVS and CDR2 is FNYEAQ. Losses at the gene ends were 1 base for V and 5 bases for J; bases not matched to a gene: 7. There are 17 residues in the CDR3. The CDR3 loop reads CASSLEIAGGFNNEQFF. DNA for the CDR3: TGTGCCAGCAGCTTAGAGATAGCGGGGGGGTTCAACAATGAGCAGTTCTTC. The variable domain in full, with the rest retrieved from reference TRBV7-6 and TRBJ2-1, is GAGVSQSPRYKVTKRGQDVALRCDPISGHVSLYWYRQALGQGPEFLTYFNYEAQQDKSGLPNDRFSAERPEGSISTLTIQRTEQRDSAMYRCASSLEIAGGFNNEQFFGPGTRLTVL.

The chain's CDR3 is CAWSRDRYTDTQYF. CDR3 coding DNA: TGTGCCTGGAGCCGGGACCGATACACAGATACGCAGTATTTT. The gene calls are TRBV30 and TRBJ2-3; D is tentatively TRBD1 or TRBD2 (5 bases each). V was pared by 3 bases and J by 2 bases, with 12 bases between. Germline assignment: CDR1 GTSNPN and CDR2 SVGIG (reference sequence). This CDR3 is 14 amino acids long.

The chain links TRBV12-3 or TRBV12-4 to TRBJ1-2; perhaps TRBD1 as D (6 bases). Trimming removed 6 bases from V and 4 bases from J, with 12 bases in between. The CDR3 length is 13 residues. For the CDR3, the DNA is TGTGCCAGCAGAAGAGTGACAGGCTATGGCTACACCTTC. Amino acid sequence: CASRRVTGYGYTF.

This clonotype was observed a few times. The chain employs TRBV20-1 and TRBJ2-5, with 15 nucleotides matching TRBD2. The CDR3 contains 17 residues. J lost 2 bases, V lost 5 bases, and 9 bases had no gene match. Per the germline V gene, CDR1 is DFQATT and CDR2 is SNEGSKA (reference sequence). The CDR3 reads CSALGLAGGQDQETQYF. CDR3 DNA sequence: TGCAGTGCTCTAGGACTAGCGGGAGGGCAAGATCAAGAGACCCAGTACTTC.

This clonotype has at least ten counts. The chain recombines TRBV6-5 with TRBJ2-7, with 7 bases matching TRBD1. Germline V CDR1 and CDR2: MNHEY, SVGAGI. The CDR3 contains 14 residues. Trimming removed 4 bases from V and 7 bases from J; junction bases left unmatched: 10. CDR3 sequence (DNA): TGTGCCAGCAGTTTGTGGACAGGCTCGGGAGAGCAGTACTTC. This translates into CASSLWTGSGEQYF.

The chain uses TRBV11-3 and TRBJ2-7; 10 bases fit TRBD2. The ends lost 5 bases at V and 1 base at J; junction bases unmatched: 8. The CDR3 sequence is 16 residues long. The V gene's germline CDR1 is SGHNT and CDR2 YENEEA. In DNA, the CDR3 is TGTGCCAGCAGCCATCCTAGCGGGAGTTCTTCCTACGAGCAGTACTTC. Translation gives CASSHPSGSSSYEQYF.

This clonotype was found a few times. The rearrangement links TRBV27 to TRBJ1-6; D possibly corresponds to TRBD1 (6 bases). CDR3 length: 13 amino acids. V dropped 7 bases and J dropped 6 bases, with 10 bases sitting between them. Per germline, CDR1 MNHEY and CDR2 SMNVEV (reference sequence). The CDR3 is CASKGGGNSPLHF. For the CDR3, the DNA is TGTGCCAGCAAAGGGGGAGGTAATTCACCCCTCCACTTT.

A few counts support this clonotype. The gene calls are TRBV19 and TRBJ1-1; D perhaps matches TRBD1 (5 bases). Deletions cut 5 bases from V and 6 bases from J, with 16 bases between. Germline loops: CDR1 LNHDA, CDR2 SQIVND (reference sequence). The CDR3 covers 14 residues. The CDR3 reads CASSPRQIGAEAFF. In nucleotides, the CDR3 is TGTGCCAGTAGTCCCAGACAGATTGGGGCTGAAGCTTTCTTT.

This clonotype has a handful of counts. The CDR3 DNA reads as TGTGCCAGCTCATTCAATACGGAACCCAGTGGCGGCTACACCTTC. Protein: CASSFNTEPSGGYTF. The chain has TRBV18 and TRBJ1-2; D remains ambiguous. The V gene's germline CDR1 is KGHSH and CDR2 LQKENI. The CDR3 length is 15 residues. Trimming took 5 bases from V and 8 from J, leaving 21 bases between them.